This passage covers 10 T cell receptor beta chains from one sample sequenced in a study of cytomegalovirus exposure and HLA in healthy donors. The PCR made use of 60 Vbeta and 13 Jbeta primers. The repertoire was sequenced with immunoSEQ multiplex PCR; TCRdb's copy has only in-frame clones and lacks some. This sample has about 85,000 clones, with about 80% found just once. Material for sequencing was PBMCs. The receptors stem from a woman aged 50 to 60 in good health and CMV-seropositive.

This rearrangement joins TRBV6-1 to TRBJ2-3, with D maybe TRBD2 (5 bases). The germline V and J ends were trimmed by 5 bases and 7 bases, with 16 bases remaining between them. The CDR3 is made up of 14 amino acids. Per germline, CDR1 MNHNS and CDR2 SASEGT. DNA of the CDR3: TGTGCCAGCAGTTCCAGCGGTCTCGGTAATACGCAGTATTTT. Protein: CASSSSGLGNTQYF.

The J gene is TRBJ2-7, the V gene TRBV7-6, with 14 nucleotides matching TRBD2. Germline assignment: CDR1 SGHVS and CDR2 FNYEAQ. This CDR3 has 15 amino acids. The J segment lost 6 bases and the V segment lost 5 bases, leaving 6 bases of the junction unmatched. In DNA, the CDR3 is TGTGCCAGCAGCCCGGCGGGGACTAGCGGGGGCGAGCAGTACTTC. It yields the protein CASSPAGTSGGEQYF. The entire variable domain, with the rest obtained from reference TRBV7-6 and TRBJ2-7, is as follows: GAGVSQSPRYKVTKRGQDVALRCDPISGHVSLYWYRQALGQGPEFLTYFNYEAQQDKSGLPNDRFSAERPEGSISTLTIQRTEQRDSAMYRCASSPAGTSGGEQYFGPGTRLTVT.

This clone was recorded once. The rearrangement links TRBV30 to TRBJ1-2; no clear D gene. This CDR3 is 15 amino acids long. The germline V gene encodes CDR1 GTSNPN and CDR2 SVGIG (reference sequence). Trimming shortened V by 0 bases and J by 8 bases, and 19 bases separated the two germline ends. The CDR3 DNA reads TGTGCCTGGAGTGTAATTGGAGGTTGGAGGCGAGGCTACACCTTC. Amino acid sequence: CAWSVIGGWRRGYTF.

V is TRBV10-1 and J is TRBJ2-5; 8 positions agree with TRBD1. V dropped 6 bases and J dropped 6; count of bases not matched to a gene: 6. Germline CDR1 is WNHNN and CDR2 is SYGVQD (reference sequence). CDR3 length equals 13 residues. The CDR3, as DNA: TGCGCCAGCAGCCTGACAGGGGAGAAGACCCAGTACTTC. Amino acid sequence: CASSLTGEKTQYF.

The genes are TRBV6-5 and TRBJ1-5; the D gene is possibly TRBD1 (6 bases). In germline, CDR1 is MNHEY, CDR2 SVGAGI. This CDR3 has 13 residues. With 6 bases removed from V and 6 bases from J, the gap between germline ends came to 12 bases. Here the CDR3 DNA reads TGTGCCAGCAGCACAGGGACGAGTCAGCCCCAGCATTTT. It is translated as CASSTGTSQPQHF.

The J gene is TRBJ2-5, the V gene TRBV7-6; 12 bases map to TRBD2. V gave up 5 bases and J gave up 5 bases; unmatched junction bases: 9. CDR3 size: 16 residues. Per the germline V gene, CDR1 is SGHVS and CDR2 is FNYEAQ. The CDR3 region is CASSARLAGVGETQYF. In DNA, the CDR3 is TGTGCCAGCAGCGCTAGACTAGCGGGAGTGGGCGAGACCCAGTACTTC.

CDR3 in DNA: TGTGCCAGCATAAGGGGGAACGAGCAGTACTTC. Translated, it gives CASIRGNEQYF. The chain couples TRBV6-5 to TRBJ2-7, with a weak D call TRBD1 (6 bases). CDR3 size: 11 residues. Trimming took 7 bases from V and 5 from J, leaving 9 bases between them. The germline V gene has CDR1 MNHEY and CDR2 SVGAGI.

The V call is TRBV5-1, the J call TRBJ1-2; D is ambiguous. This CDR3 has 13 residues. In germline, CDR1 is SGHRS, CDR2 YFSETQ. With 5 bases removed from V and 0 bases from J, the gap between germline ends came to 8 bases. The CDR3 sequence is CASRSSANYGYTF. The CDR3, as DNA: TGCGCCAGCAGGTCGTCAGCTAACTATGGCTACACCTTC. Supplemented by reference TRBV5-1 and TRBJ1-2, the full variable domain reads KAGVTQTPRYLIKTRGQQVTLSCSPISGHRSVSWYQQTPGQGLQFLFEYFSETQRNKGNFPGRFSGRQFSNSRSEMNVSTLELGDSALYLCASRSSANYGYTFGSGTRLTVV.

This chain links TRBV7-3 with TRBJ1-6; D remains ambiguous. The CDR3 has 14 amino acids. V was clipped by 2 bases and J by 7 bases, with 9 bases between them. The germline gives CDR1 SGHTA, CDR2 FQGTGA. CDR3 in amino acids: CASSLFHGNSPLHF. CDR3 in DNA: TGTGCCAGCAGCTTATTTCACGGGAATTCACCCCTCCACTTT.

The J gene is TRBJ1-2, the V gene TRBV5-1; 9 bases align to TRBD1. The junction had 6 bases not matched to a gene; V was cut back by 3 bases and J by 6 bases. The CDR3 length is 14 residues. Per the germline V gene, CDR1 is SGHRS and CDR2 is YFSETQ. DNA for the CDR3: TGCGCCAGCAGCTCGGACAGGGGTGATGATGGCTACACCTTC. Translated: CASSSDRGDDGYTF.